This TCR beta chain was sequenced for a study of T cell responses to AZD1222 COVID-19 vaccine (dated by TCRdb to about 2021). In terms of the full investigation: TCR sequencing was performed for about 250 trial participants, of whom around 200 were given two doses of AZD1222 and around 26 were given two doses of MenACWY control vaccine. Trial participants were enrolled into age subgroups of 18-55, 56-69 and 70-plus years, which contained about 150, 27 and 61 TCR-sequenced participants, respectively.

The CDR3 regions of human TCRbeta chains were analyzed by immunosequencing. The paper's data handling went like this. TCRs in the repertoires were matched against a reference library of SARS-CoV-2-specific TCRs that had been generated with the MIRA antigen-specificity platform. Breadth was defined as the fraction of unique TCRs that were SARS-CoV-2-associated, and depth was defined as the fraction of total T cells that were SARS-CoV-2-associated. Using the MIRA data, every spike-specific TCR was mapped to the spike region that the TCR reacted to and assigned to either a CD4 or a CD8 class. Log10-transformed breadth and depth values were compared by one-way ANOVA with Sidak's multiple comparisons tests. TCRdb obtained this table from immuneACCESS and retained in-frame rearrangements with V and J assigned. These tables miss some clones; where compared with another copy, unresolved V genes account for less than half of the shortfall, and the remainder is unexplained. V and J calls and clone size are copied from that table; D and trimming were computed from the DNA. For this sample there are roughly 80,000 clones; 88% appear just once. The ten largest clonotypes hold about 5.5% of the sample.

Including the terminal cysteine and phenylalanine, the CDR3 comprises 14 residues. Only CDR3 DNA is held: 42 bases, read in frame from base 1. CDR1 and CDR2 are drawn from the germline V gene (reference sequence): MNHEY, SMNVEV. V gives up 4 bases and J gives up 0 bases, and the segment between their germline ends measures 10 bases. Reading the label with the study, this specimen's time point is: baseline before first vaccination. This specimen's treatment or condition label, per the study, means: meningococcal conjugate vaccine given as trial control. Vaccinee samples came from UK trials COV001 and COV002, including a single-blind randomized controlled phase 2/3 trial of AZD1222 (ChAdOx1 nCoV-19) in healthy adults. For TCRbeta chain sequencing, PBMC samples from trial participants were taken at day 0 and at day 28 after the second dose. Worth noting for this clone: Its antigen target is currently unknown. Base qualities are not recorded, but no much larger clone differs from it by a single base.

Overall study outcomes, separate from this receptor: Vaccine-associated CD4 TCRs spanned the whole spike protein, with dominant responses in regions 160-218 and 743-854. Participants were mostly white British, with more females than males. The authors suggested clonal diversity may have been underestimated. Only five to seven AZD1222 recipients were SARS-CoV-2 seropositive at baseline, limiting conclusions about previously exposed vaccinees. The 56-69-year group was small, and its depth increase did not reach significance, likely because of low power. Epitopes outside the regions mutated in the B.1.351 and B.1.1.7 variants were reportedly recognized by nearly half of the unique spike-specific TCRs. After two AZD1222 doses, both the breadth and the depth of spike-specific TCRs were significantly higher than at day 0 and than in MenACWY recipients. Because no day 14 peak-response samples were available, repertoires were characterized only after the peak T cell response.

The sequence came from an adult in good health. The source material was peripheral blood, sampled on day 0 of MenACWY control vaccination. The V and J segments used are TRBV27 and TRBJ2-7; no D gene can be assigned with confidence. The CDR3 corresponds to CASSSRHSSYEQYF. The base sequence is TGTGCCAGCAGTTCGCGACATAGCTCCTACGAGCAGTACTTC.